The next 9 T cell receptor beta chains were all read from a single sample in a study of blood T cells in healthy people across ages. Sample-barcoded 5' priming and a J-beta primer mix drove a second PCR of about 6 to 12 cycles. TCRdb processed the 5' RACE reads anew with MiXCR; each CDR3 protein has one entry. The sample gives approximately 760,000 distinct CDR3 sequences, 25% of which show up once; around 9.2% is in the top ten. These data were also reused for a study on T cells of mothers and their children.

Sample: blood. These receptor sequences come from a boy younger than 18 in good health.

The chain has TRBV5-1 and TRBJ2-1; 11 nucleotides align to TRBD2. The V gene's germline CDR1 is SGHRS and CDR2 YFSETQ. Losses at the gene ends were 1 base for V and 4 bases for J; bases not matched to a gene: 7. The CDR3 totals 17 residues. The CDR3: CASSLTGTSGSYNEQFF. CDR3 in DNA: TGCGCCAGCAGCTTGACCGGGACTAGCGGATCATACAATGAGCAGTTCTTC.

The chain uses TRBV6-5 and TRBJ1-6; D ambiguous. The CDR3 spans 15 residues. V dropped 0 bases and J dropped 3 bases, with 6 bases sitting between them. Germline CDR1 reads MNHEY; CDR2 reads SVGAGI. As DNA, the CDR3 is TGTGCCAGCAGTTACTCGCAGGTCTATAATTCACCCCTCCACTTT. It codes for CASSYSQVYNSPLHF.

The chain is built from TRBV5-6 and TRBJ2-4; weak D call: TRBD2 (5 bases). CDR3 length: 14 residues. Germline CDR1 SGHDT, CDR2 YYEEEE. Trimming left V 4 bases short and J 0 bases short, with 8 bases between. The CDR3 sequence is CASSRTSAKNIQYF. The CDR3 nucleotides read TGTGCCAGCAGCAGGACTTCAGCCAAAAACATTCAGTACTTC.

On this clonotype: The junction differs from germline at one of its ends, possibly a read error. The rearrangement joins TRBV3-1 to TRBJ2-1, with 14 bases identical to TRBD2. Germline V gene lookup returns CDR1 LGHDT and CDR2 YNNKEL (reference sequence). The CDR3 runs 14 residues. The CDR3 reads CASSLGTSGRVLLF. In DNA form, the CDR3 reads TGTGCCAGCAGCCTCGGGACTAGCGGGAGAGTTTTGCTCTTC.

The chain combines TRBV7-8 with TRBJ2-7; TRBD2 matches at 8 bases. The CDR3 extends over 15 amino acids. V trimming: 4 bases; J trimming: 0 bases; junction bases outside the gene matches: 5. Per the germline V gene, CDR1 is SGHVS and CDR2 is FQNEAQ. This CDR3 is CASSSAGTSSYEQYF. As DNA, the CDR3 is TGTGCCAGCAGCTCAGCCGGGACTAGCTCCTACGAGCAGTACTTC.

V gene TRBV5-4 combines with J gene TRBJ2-5; unclear D gene. Trimming took 2 bases from V and 5 from J, leaving 10 bases between them. Germline CDR1 reads SGHNT; CDR2 reads YYREEE (reference sequence). This CDR3 comprises 13 residues. The CDR3 DNA reads as TGTGCCAGCAGCTTTAGATTCGGGGAGACCCAGTACTTC. Protein sequence: CASSFRFGETQYF.

This clonotype showed up many times. The rearrangement joins TRBV3-1 to TRBJ2-5; 10 bases fit TRBD2. Germline V gives CDR1 LGHDT, CDR2 YNNKEL (reference sequence). CDR3 length: 13 amino acids. V was pared by 4 bases and J by 5 bases, with 1 base of the junction left unmatched. The CDR3 region is CASSRAGGETQYF. The DNA for the CDR3 is TGTGCCAGCAGCCGAGCGGGAGGGGAGACCCAGTACTTC.

The genes are TRBV12-3 or TRBV12-4 and TRBJ2-5; 10 positions match TRBD1. TRBJ2-1 explains the end of the DNA better; the J call may be wrong. The CDR3 is 15 amino acids. CDR3 sequence reads: CASSDRQGAQDEQFF. DNA for the CDR3: TGTGCCAGCAGTGACCGACAGGGGGCGCAGGATGAGCAGTTCTTC.

The chain links TRBV29-1 to TRBJ2-2; D call uncertain. V was trimmed by 7 bases and J by 0 bases, leaving 6 bases between them. The CDR3 covers 12 residues. Germline CDR1 SQVTM, CDR2 ANQGSEA. CDR3 in amino acids: CSGLPNTGELFF. The CDR3 DNA is TGCAGCGGACTCCCGAACACCGGGGAGCTGTTTTTT.